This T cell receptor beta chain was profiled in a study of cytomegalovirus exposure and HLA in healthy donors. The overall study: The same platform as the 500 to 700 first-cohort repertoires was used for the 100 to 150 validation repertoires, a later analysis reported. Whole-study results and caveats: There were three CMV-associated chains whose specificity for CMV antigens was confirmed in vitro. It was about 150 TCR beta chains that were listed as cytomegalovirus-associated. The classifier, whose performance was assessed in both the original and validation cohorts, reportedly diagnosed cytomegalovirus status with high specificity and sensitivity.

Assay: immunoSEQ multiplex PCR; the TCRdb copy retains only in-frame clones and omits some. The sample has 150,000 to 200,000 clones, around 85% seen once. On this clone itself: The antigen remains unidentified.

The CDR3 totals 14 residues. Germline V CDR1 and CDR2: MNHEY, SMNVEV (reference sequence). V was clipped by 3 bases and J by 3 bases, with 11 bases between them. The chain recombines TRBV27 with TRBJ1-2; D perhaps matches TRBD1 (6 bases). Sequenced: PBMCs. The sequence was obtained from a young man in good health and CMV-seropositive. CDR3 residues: CASSFRRTDYGYTF. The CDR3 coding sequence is TGTGCCAGCAGTTTCCGTCGGACAGACTATGGCTACACCTTC.